This T cell receptor beta chain was obtained from a study of response to subunit inactivated influenza vaccine (dated by TCRdb to the late 2010s). About the investigation overall: Deep quantitative profiling of the T cell receptor repertoire was used in the study to follow responses to a trivalent subunit inactivated influenza vaccine.

For CDR1 and CDR2, the germline V gene lists LGHNA and YNFKEQ. The CDR3 starts with the cysteine, ends with the phenylalanine, and has 16 residues. Kept here is only the CDR3 DNA, which spans 48 bases and is read in frame from base 1. Relative to germline, V is 5 bases shorter and J is 8 bases shorter, with 21 bases between their ends. Receptor libraries were prepared by RT-PCR. The data were produced on an Illumina HiSeq 2500. TCRdb reprocessed the public reads (quality trimming at Q25 with fastp, clone calling with MiXCR) and kept in-frame beta chains. One record per CDR3 amino acid sequence lists the most common genes and DNA. This sample lists a few hundred thousand distinct CDR3 sequences; 14% were detected once. The ten largest clones take up 11% of the sample. The paper's findings and limits, for the study overall: The authors proposed that each seasonal influenza vaccination may bring in only a limited number of new T cells.

This clonotype was detected only a few times. The target of this receptor is not known. No much larger clonotype is one base removed from it; base qualities were not supplied. The rearrangement joined TRBV4-2 to TRBJ1-4; the D gene is perhaps TRBD1, from 5 matching bases. The sequence was collected from a man over 45 who received an inactivated influenza vaccine. Donor details come from another sample of the same person, matched by shared clones. The material sequenced was PBMCs from blood, taken 11 to 12 days after vaccination. The CDR3 amino acid sequence is: CASSYQLGRSEEKLFF. The sequence in DNA is TGTGCCAGCAGCTACCAATTGGGACGGAGCGAGGAAAAACTGTTTTTT.